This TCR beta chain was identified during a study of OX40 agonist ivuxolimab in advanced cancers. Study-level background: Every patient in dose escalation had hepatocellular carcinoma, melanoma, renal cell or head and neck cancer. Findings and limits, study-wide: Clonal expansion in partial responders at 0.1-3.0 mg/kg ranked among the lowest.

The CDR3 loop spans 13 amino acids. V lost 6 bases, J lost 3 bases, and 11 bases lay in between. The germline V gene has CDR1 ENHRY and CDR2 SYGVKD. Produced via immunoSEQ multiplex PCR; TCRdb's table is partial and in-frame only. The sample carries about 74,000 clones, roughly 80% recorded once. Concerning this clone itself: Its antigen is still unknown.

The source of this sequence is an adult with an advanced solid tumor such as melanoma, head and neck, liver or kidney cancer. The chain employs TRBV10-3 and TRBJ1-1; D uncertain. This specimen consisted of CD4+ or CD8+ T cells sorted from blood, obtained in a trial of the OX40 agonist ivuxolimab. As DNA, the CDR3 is TGTGCCATCAGCCAGGTTGAATACACTGAAGCTTTCTTT. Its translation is CAISQVEYTEAFF.